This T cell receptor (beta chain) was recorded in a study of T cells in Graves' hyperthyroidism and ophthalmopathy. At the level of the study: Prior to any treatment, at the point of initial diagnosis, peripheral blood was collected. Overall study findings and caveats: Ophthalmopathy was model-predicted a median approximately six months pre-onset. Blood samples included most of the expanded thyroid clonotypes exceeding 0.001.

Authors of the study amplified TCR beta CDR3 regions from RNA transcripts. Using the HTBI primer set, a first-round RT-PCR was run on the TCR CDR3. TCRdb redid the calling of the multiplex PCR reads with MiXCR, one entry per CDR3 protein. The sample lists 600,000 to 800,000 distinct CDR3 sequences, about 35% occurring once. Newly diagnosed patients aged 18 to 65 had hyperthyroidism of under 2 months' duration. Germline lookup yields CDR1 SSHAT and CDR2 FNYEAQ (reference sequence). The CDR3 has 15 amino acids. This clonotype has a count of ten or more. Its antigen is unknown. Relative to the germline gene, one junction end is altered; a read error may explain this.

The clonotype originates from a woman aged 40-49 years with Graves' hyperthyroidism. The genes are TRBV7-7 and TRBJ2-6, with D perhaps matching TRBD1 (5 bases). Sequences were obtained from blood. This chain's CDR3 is CASSLGDSGANVLTF. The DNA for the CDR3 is TGTGCTAGCAGCTTAGGGGATTCTGGGGCCAACGTCCTGACTTTC.